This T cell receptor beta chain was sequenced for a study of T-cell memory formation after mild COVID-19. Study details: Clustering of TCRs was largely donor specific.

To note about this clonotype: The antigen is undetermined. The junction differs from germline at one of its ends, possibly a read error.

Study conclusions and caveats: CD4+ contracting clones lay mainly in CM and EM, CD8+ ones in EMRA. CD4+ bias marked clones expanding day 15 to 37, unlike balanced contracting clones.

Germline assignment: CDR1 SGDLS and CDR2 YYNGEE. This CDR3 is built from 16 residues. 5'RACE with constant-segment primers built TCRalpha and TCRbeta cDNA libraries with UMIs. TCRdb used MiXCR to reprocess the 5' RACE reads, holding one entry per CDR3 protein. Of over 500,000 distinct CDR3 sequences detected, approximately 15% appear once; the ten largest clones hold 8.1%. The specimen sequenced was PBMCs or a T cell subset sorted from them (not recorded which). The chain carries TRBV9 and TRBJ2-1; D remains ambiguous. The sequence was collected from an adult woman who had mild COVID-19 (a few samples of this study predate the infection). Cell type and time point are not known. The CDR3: CASSVGLEVSYNEQFF. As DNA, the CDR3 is TGTGCTAGCAGCGTAGGATTAGAGGTTTCCTACAATGAGCAGTTCTTC.